A single T cell receptor beta chain is shown here with its context. What this receptor recognizes is not known. It has no much larger one-base neighbor in the sample; base qualities were not kept. The data were taken from a study of T-cell memory formation after mild COVID-19 (dated by TCRdb to the early 2020s). In terms of the full investigation: TCR sequence clusters from the two donors were largely donor specific. In a couple of donors, T-cell clones that expanded and contracted after mild COVID-19 were followed by sequencing TCRalpha and TCRbeta repertoires longitudinally. The cohort comprised two young, previously healthy adult volunteers, one female and one male.

The research as a whole found: Only a couple of mild cases were covered in the study, and larger cohorts including severe cases with pre-infection samples were considered necessary. Contracting CD4+ clones appeared mostly in the CM and EM memory subsets, whereas CD8+ clones were enriched in EMRA. SARS-CoV-2 specificity was not confirmed for the second-wave clones peaking on day 37. From day 15 to 85, contracting clones showed balanced CD4/CD8 phenotypes, whereas a second wave of clones that expanded from day 15 to 37 leaned towards CD4+. Some responding clones were found in pre-infection memory, which suggests that pre-existing cross-reactive memory T cells took part in the SARS-CoV-2 response.

PBMCs were isolated by Ficoll-Paque density gradient centrifugation. The instrument given in TCRdb is Illumina NovaSeq 6000. Using 5'RACE with constant-segment primers, TCRalpha and TCRbeta cDNA libraries were constructed, with sample barcodes and unique molecular identifiers added in the process. Trizol reagent was used to extract RNA from every sample. Library amplification was performed in two PCR steps, and a second sample barcode and Illumina TruSeq adapters were introduced in the second step. The libraries were sequenced on an Illumina NovaSeq using 2 x 150 bp paired-end reads. In the source study's methods: Demultiplexing of reads and collapsing into UMI-guided consensus sequences were performed with migec v1.2.7. With mixcr v2.1.11, UMI consensuses were aligned to TRA and TRB V and J templates and assembled into clonotypes. Clonotypes were classified as expanded or contracted when called significant by both edgeR and NoisET, with noise models trained on biological replicates. For edgeR calls, the cutoffs were a false discovery rate-adjusted p below 0.01 and a log2 fold-change threshold of 1. As an exploratory analysis of dynamics, max-normalized trajectories of the 1000 most abundant clonotypes were examined by PCA with hierarchical clustering. Each responding clone was given a CD4 or CD8 phenotype based on the CD4+ and CD8+ repertoires, which had been sequenced separately. TCRdb cleaned the public reads at Q25 with fastp, built clones with MiXCR and kept in-frame beta chains. Under each unique CDR3 protein, matching rows form one entry showing the most common genes and DNA. The V and J calls come from TCRdb's annotation, not from the publication. Across this sample there are 200,000 to 250,000 distinct CDR3 sequences, with under 12% seen only once. Around 3.3% of the sample goes to the ten largest clones.

Here V drops 5 bases and J drops 8 bases, and the junction holds 10 bases not matched to any gene. Including the terminal cysteine and phenylalanine, the CDR3 comprises 16 residues. This entry keeps only the CDR3 DNA: 48 bases, framed from base 1. Taken from the germline V gene (reference sequence), the CDR1 and CDR2 loops are PRHDT and FYEKMQ. This clonotype originated in a man aged 18-30 years who had mild COVID-19 (a few samples of this study predate the infection). The sample titles of this study are shuffled in the database, so cell type and time point are left out; the donor was told from shared clones. What was sequenced was PBMCs or a T cell subset sorted from them (not recorded which). This receptor chain uses TRBV13 and TRBJ2-1; 12 central nucleotides agree with TRBD2. The nucleotide sequence reads TGTGCCAGCAGCGCACTAGCGGGGGGTCCCTCTGATGAGCAGTTCTTC. Its protein product is CASSALAGGPSDEQFF.